This T cell receptor (beta chain) stems from a study of blood T cell repertoires in COVID-19. The overall study: Researchers got acute and convalescent COVID-19 samples from the United States, Italy and Spain. The cDNA or gDNA used as material had been derived from T cells, B-cell-depleted T cells, or PBMCs.

This clone has more than one count but fewer than ten. Per the authors' pipeline: Researchers report that nucleated cell counts were estimated from reference gene primer amplification. Libraries were prepared by immunoSEQ multiplex PCR; TCRdb keeps only in-frame clonotypes and omits some of them. V and J calls and clone size follow that table, whereas D and trimming were derived from the DNA. There are roughly 20,000 clones in the sample; almost 90% occur only once, and over 8.5% lies in the top ten. The trim removed 9 bases at V and 6 bases at J, leaving 8 bases unmatched. Per the germline V gene, CDR1 is WNHNN and CDR2 is SYGVQD (reference sequence). CDR3 length: 13 amino acids.

The gene calls are TRBV10-1 and TRBJ2-1; 7 positions agree with TRBD1. Material for sequencing was peripheral blood. This TCR was sampled from a human donor in a cohort sampled during active COVID-19. In DNA, the CDR3 is TGCGCCAGTTCACGTACAGGGGCCAATGAGCAGTTCTTC. Residues: CASSRTGANEQFF.